The 22 T cell receptor beta chains below were found in one sample sequenced in a study of blood T cell repertoires in COVID-19. Measured with immunoSEQ multiplex PCR; TCRdb has only the in-frame clones, and not every one. Of hundreds of thousands of clones listed, around 85% are singletons. The sequencing input was peripheral blood. The receptors derive from a woman over 75 with acute or convalescent COVID-19.

The CDR3 region has the DNA TGTGCCAGTATGGCGCGGGGCAGGGCATGCCATGGCTACACCTTC. This translates into CASMARGRACHGYTF. The rearrangement joins TRBV21-1 to TRBJ1-2. TRBV21-1 is a pseudogene segment. CDR3 length: 15 residues.

The chain joins TRBV18 to TRBJ1-2, with D possibly matching TRBD1 (5 bases). Germline V lookup: CDR1 KGHSH, CDR2 LQKENI. V lost 3 bases, J lost 3 bases, and 8 bases lay in between. The CDR3 spans 13 residues. The CDR3 region is CASSPQQDYGYTF. The DNA of the CDR3 is TGTGCCAGCTCACCGCAACAGGACTATGGCTACACCTTC.

V is TRBV30 and J is TRBJ2-7, with 8 bases lining up with TRBD1. The ends lost 3 bases at V and 4 bases at J; junction bases unmatched: 8. The germline CDR1 and CDR2 sequences are GTSNPN and SVGIG (reference sequence). This CDR3 region has 14 residues. CDR3 in DNA: TGTGCCTGGAGGATACAGGGGGTAAGGTACGAGCAGTACTTC. This sequence encodes CAWRIQGVRYEQYF.

The rearrangement uses TRBV18 and TRBJ1-2, with a possible D match to TRBD1 (5 bases). The V end lost 2 bases, the J end lost 2 bases, and 12 bases lay between the germline ends. The length of the CDR3 is 15 residues. Germline-derived CDR1 and CDR2 are KGHSH and LQKENI. The CDR3 DNA is TGTGCCAGCTCACCATTGGGGGGTTTGAACTATGGCTACACCTTC. It codes for CASSPLGGLNYGYTF. The full variable domain, its missing parts supplied by reference TRBV18 and TRBJ1-2, is NAGVMQNPRHLVRRRGQEARLRCSPMKGHSHVYWYRQLPEEGLKFMVYLQKENIIDESGMPKERFSAEFPKEGPSILRIQQVVRGDSAAYFCASSPLGGLNYGYTFGSGTRLTVV.

This rearrangement joins TRBV15 to TRBJ2-7; D is possibly TRBD2 (5 bases). CDR1 LNHNV and CDR2 YYDKDF come from the germline V gene (reference sequence). Deletions cut 5 bases from V and 0 bases from J, with 17 bases between. CDR3 length: 16 amino acids. CDR3 residues: CATSGLDERSSYEQYF. CDR3 nucleotide sequence: TGTGCCACCAGCGGACTGGACGAGAGGAGCTCCTACGAGCAGTACTTC. Looking up the rest from reference TRBV15 and TRBJ2-7 gives the full variable domain: DAMVIQNPRYQVTQFGKPVTLSCSQTLNHNVMYWYQQKSSQAPKLLFHYYDKDFNNEADTPDNFQSRRPNTSFCFLDIRSPGLGDTAMYLCATSGLDERSSYEQYFGPGTRLTVT.

V usage is TRBV19 and J usage is TRBJ2-1; 7 bases align to TRBD1. CDR3 size: 15 residues. V trimming: 5 bases; J trimming: 13 bases; junction bases outside the gene matches: 17. Per the germline V gene, CDR1 is LNHDA and CDR2 is SQIVND (reference sequence). Here the CDR3 reads CASSPPGQPTMSQFF. As DNA, the CDR3 is TGTGCCAGTAGTCCACCGGGACAGCCTACAATGAGTCAGTTCTTC.

This chain joins TRBV5-1 and TRBJ1-3; a weak D match, TRBD1 (5 bases). The germline V gene encodes CDR1 SGHRS and CDR2 YFSETQ. The CDR3 sequence is 16 residues long. V was shortened by 4 bases and J by 0 bases, with 14 bases between the two germline ends. CDR3 protein: CASSVGGPHSGNTIYF. The CDR3 nucleotides are TGCGCCAGCAGCGTCGGGGGTCCGCACTCTGGAAACACCATATATTTT.

The rearrangement joins TRBV24-1 to TRBJ2-1; 8 bases map to TRBD1. V shed 4 bases, J shed 0 bases, and the junction held 7 bases outside the gene matches. CDR1 KGHDR and CDR2 SFDVKD come from the germline V gene. The CDR3 runs to 17 residues. In DNA, the CDR3 is TGTGCCACCAGTGACTACAGGACAGGGAGCTCCTACAATGAGCAGTTCTTC. This sequence encodes CATSDYRTGSSYNEQFF.

V usage is TRBV2 and J usage is TRBJ1-1, with D possibly matching TRBD1 (6 bases). Per the germline V gene, CDR1 is SNHLY and CDR2 is FYNNEI. Deletions cut 6 bases from V and 5 bases from J, with 22 bases between. This CDR3 contains 16 residues. The CDR3 region has the DNA TGTGCCAGCAGGACCGGGACACGGGGCCGTTGGACTGAAGCTTTCTTT. Protein: CASRTGTRGRWTEAFF.

CDR3 residues: CASSLGGNYEQYF. In DNA, the CDR3 is TGTGCCAGCAGCTTAGGAGGAAACTACGAGCAGTACTTC. The chain couples TRBV11-3 to TRBJ2-7; D gene ambiguous. With 1 base removed from V and 3 bases from J, the gap between germline ends came to 7 bases. CDR3 length: 13 amino acids. Germline V gene data show CDR1 as SGHNT and CDR2 as YENEEA.

The V call is TRBV2, the J call TRBJ1-5, with unresolved D. The V gene's germline CDR1 is SNHLY and CDR2 FYNNEI. Trimming removed 6 bases from V and 7 bases from J, with 16 bases in between. The CDR3 loop spans 14 amino acids. The CDR3 region has the DNA TGTGCCAGCAGCAAGAGGGAGATAGGCCAGCCCCAGCATTTT. Protein sequence: CASSKREIGQPQHF.

V gene TRBV11-2 combines with J gene TRBJ1-2; tentatively, D is TRBD1 (5 bases). Trimming took off 4 bases at V and 2 bases at J, with 11 bases between the two ends. The V gene's germline CDR1 is SGHAT and CDR2 FQNNGV. The CDR3 is 14 amino acids. The CDR3, as DNA: TGTGCCAGCAGCTCAAATCGGGGGAACTATGGCTACACCTTC. Translated: CASSSNRGNYGYTF. The variable domain in full, with the rest retrieved from reference TRBV11-2 and TRBJ1-2, is EAGVAQSPRYKIIEKRQSVAFWCNPISGHATLYWYQQILGQGPKLLIQFQNNGVVDDSQLPKDRFSAERLKGVDSTLKIQPAKLEDSAVYLCASSSNRGNYGYTFGSGTRLTVV.

The rearrangement uses TRBV30 and TRBJ1-2; the match to TRBD1 covers 7 bases. The CDR3 length is 15 residues. Trimming took 0 bases from V and 2 from J; bases not matched to a gene: 6. CDR1 and CDR2 (germline): GTSNPN, SVGIG (reference sequence). In DNA, the CDR3 is TGTGCCTGGAGTGTACGTAGCAGGGGGAACTATGGCTACACCTTC. Translating it yields CAWSVRSRGNYGYTF.

The J gene is TRBJ1-2, the V gene TRBV28; TRBD1 is a possible D gene (6 bases). This CDR3 is built from 12 residues. The V gene's germline CDR1 is MDHEN and CDR2 SYDVKM. The V gene lost 6 bases and the J gene lost 10 bases, with 15 bases spanning the gap. The CDR3 loop reads CASRPPDRNYTF. As DNA, the CDR3 is TGTGCCAGCAGGCCACCGGACAGAAACTACACCTTC.

The DNA of the CDR3 is TGTGCCAGCAGTTTGCAACAGGGACCCTACGAGCAGTACTTC. It yields the protein CASSLQQGPYEQYF. This chain uses TRBV27 with TRBJ2-7; a possible D gene is TRBD1 (6 bases). CDR3 length equals 14 residues. Trimming removed 3 bases at V and 2 bases at J, with 11 bases between. CDR1 is MNHEY and CDR2 is SMNVEV in the germline V gene (reference sequence).

The genes are TRBV12-5 and TRBJ1-5; D remains unclear. V was cut by 0 bases and J by 5 bases, with 8 bases left in between. There are 14 residues in the CDR3. Germline CDR1 and CDR2: LGHNT and FRNRAP. CDR3 nucleotide sequence: TGTGCTAGTGGTTTGGTAGGGAGTGATCAGCCCCAGCATTTT. Its translation is CASGLVGSDQPQHF.

This clone was seen just once. This chain connects TRBV5-4 to TRBJ2-4; 8 bases match TRBD2. CDR1 SGHNT and CDR2 YYREEE come from the germline V gene (reference sequence). With 6 bases clipped from V and 3 bases from J, the junction kept 11 bases outside the gene matches. The CDR3 runs to 16 residues. CDR3 residues: CASTPNPGGNKNIQYF. The CDR3, as DNA: TGTGCCAGCACCCCAAACCCGGGAGGGAACAAAAACATTCAGTACTTC.

This clone was found a few times. The V and J genes are TRBV18 and TRBJ2-1, with 7 bases lining up with TRBD1. Germline-derived CDR1 and CDR2 are KGHSH and LQKENI. V shed 2 bases, J shed 8 bases, and the junction held 15 bases outside the gene matches. The CDR3 is made up of 17 amino acids. For the CDR3, the DNA is TGTGCCAGCTCACCAGTCAAGTGGTACGACAGGGTCCATGAGCAGTTCTTC. It codes for CASSPVKWYDRVHEQFF.

The J gene is TRBJ1-1, the V gene TRBV21-1; the D call in the table, TRBD1, was not verified against the DNA. TRBV21-1 constitutes a pseudogene. The CDR3 contains 13 residues. The CDR3 loop is CASSKGPNTEAFF. CDR3 DNA: TGTGCCAGCAGCAAGGGGCCGAACACTGAAGCTTTCTTT.

The chain links TRBV11-2 to TRBJ1-2; 10 bases align to TRBD1. This CDR3 contains 16 residues. The J segment lost 6 bases and the V segment lost 5 bases, leaving 12 bases of the junction unmatched. Germline-derived CDR1 and CDR2 are SGHAT and FQNNGV. This CDR3 is CASSPGPDRGLNGYTF. The CDR3 DNA follows: TGTGCCAGCAGCCCAGGCCCTGACAGGGGGCTGAATGGCTACACCTTC.

The rearrangement uses TRBV7-8 and TRBJ2-3; 13 nucleotides line up with TRBD2. V dropped 3 bases and J dropped 9; count of bases not matched to a gene: 3. CDR1 is SGHVS and CDR2 is FQNEAQ in the germline V gene. CDR3 length: 14 amino acids. CDR3 bases: TGTGCCAGCAGCTTGGGACTAGCGGGGCAAACGCAGTATTTT. The encoded protein is CASSLGLAGQTQYF.

J is TRBJ1-5 and V is TRBV28; D is perhaps TRBD1 (5 bases). The V end was cut by 10 bases, the J end by 0 bases, with 13 bases between. The CDR3 totals 14 residues. Per the germline V gene, CDR1 is MDHEN and CDR2 is SYDVKM. CDR3 region: CATRQGYSNQPQHF. For the CDR3, the DNA is TGTGCCACCCGTCAGGGATATAGCAATCAGCCCCAGCATTTT.